This TCR beta chain emerged from a study of cytomegalovirus exposure and HLA in healthy donors. Concerning this clone itself: Its target is not known.

13 Jbeta primers and 60 Vbeta primers were used for the PCR. Original methodology: Approximately 83 million unique TCR beta chains, roughly 12 million shared, were counted in a later analysis. Clones were sequenced by immunoSEQ multiplex PCR, and TCRdb holds only the in-frame ones, with some missing. The DNA was the basis for D and trimming; V, J and clone size are from that table. In the table there are around 94,000 clones, about 80% of which are singletons. Unrecorded immune exposures were likely, despite nominal health at sampling. General study results and limits: On later analysis, the bulk of CMV-associated TCR beta chains appeared to be HLA-restricted.

The ends were cut back, 4 bases at V and 4 bases at J, with 19 bases in the middle. The CDR3 extends over 16 amino acids. The germline V gene has CDR1 SGDLS and CDR2 YYNGEE. The source of this sequence is a human donor in good health. J is TRBJ2-3 and V is TRBV9; perhaps TRBD1 as D (6 bases). The source material was PBMCs. The CDR3 protein is CASSRQGGTESDTQYF. CDR3 nucleotide sequence: TGTGCCAGCAGCCGCCAAGGGGGAACCGAATCAGATACGCAGTATTTT.